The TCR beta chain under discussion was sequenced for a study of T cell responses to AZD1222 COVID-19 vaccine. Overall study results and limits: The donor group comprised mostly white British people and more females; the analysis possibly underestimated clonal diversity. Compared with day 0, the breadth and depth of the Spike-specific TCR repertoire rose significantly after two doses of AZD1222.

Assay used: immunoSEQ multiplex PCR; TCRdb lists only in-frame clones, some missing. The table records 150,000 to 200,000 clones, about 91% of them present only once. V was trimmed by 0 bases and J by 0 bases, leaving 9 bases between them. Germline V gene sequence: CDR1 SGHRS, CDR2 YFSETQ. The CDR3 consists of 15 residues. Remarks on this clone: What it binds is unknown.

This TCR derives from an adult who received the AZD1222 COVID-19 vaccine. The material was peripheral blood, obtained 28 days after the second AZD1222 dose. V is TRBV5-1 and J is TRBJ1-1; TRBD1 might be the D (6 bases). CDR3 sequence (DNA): TGCGCCAGCAGCTTGGGGACAGACATGAACACTGAAGCTTTCTTT. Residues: CASSLGTDMNTEAFF. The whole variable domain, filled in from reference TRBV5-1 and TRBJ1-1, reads KAGVTQTPRYLIKTRGQQVTLSCSPISGHRSVSWYQQTPGQGLQFLFEYFSETQRNKGNFPGRFSGRQFSNSRSEMNVSTLELGDSALYLCASSLGTDMNTEAFFGQGTRLTVV.